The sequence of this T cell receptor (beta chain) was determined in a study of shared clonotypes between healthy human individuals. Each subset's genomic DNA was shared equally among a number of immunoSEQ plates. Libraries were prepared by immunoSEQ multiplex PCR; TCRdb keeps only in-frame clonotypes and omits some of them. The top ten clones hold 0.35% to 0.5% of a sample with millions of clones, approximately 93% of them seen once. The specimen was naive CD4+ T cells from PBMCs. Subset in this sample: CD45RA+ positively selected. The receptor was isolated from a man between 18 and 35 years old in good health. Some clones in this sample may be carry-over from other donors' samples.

The CDR3 DNA sequence: TGCGCCAGCAGCCAAGGGGCGAGCGGGAGGGGGGATGAGCAGTTCTTC. Translated, it gives CASSQGASGRGDEQFF. The chain recombines TRBV4-3 with TRBJ2-1; 10 bases are shared with TRBD2. The V and J ends lost 1 base and 8 bases, in that order; junction bases with no gene match: 8. Germline V gene data show CDR1 as LGHNA and CDR2 as YSLEER. There are 16 residues in the CDR3.